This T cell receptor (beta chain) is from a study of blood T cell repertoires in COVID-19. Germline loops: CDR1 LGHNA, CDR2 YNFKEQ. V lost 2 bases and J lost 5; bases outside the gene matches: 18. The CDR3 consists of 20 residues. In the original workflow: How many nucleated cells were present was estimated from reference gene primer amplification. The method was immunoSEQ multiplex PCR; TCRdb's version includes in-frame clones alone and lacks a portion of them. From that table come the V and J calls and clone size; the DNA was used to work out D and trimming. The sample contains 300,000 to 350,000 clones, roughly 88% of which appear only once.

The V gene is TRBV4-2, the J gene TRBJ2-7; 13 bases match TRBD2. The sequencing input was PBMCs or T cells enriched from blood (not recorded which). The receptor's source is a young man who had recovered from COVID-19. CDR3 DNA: TGTGCCAGCAGCCAACGAACTAGCGGGGGGGAAGTTATCCCTCTGGACGAGCAGTACTTC. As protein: CASSQRTSGGEVIPLDEQYF.